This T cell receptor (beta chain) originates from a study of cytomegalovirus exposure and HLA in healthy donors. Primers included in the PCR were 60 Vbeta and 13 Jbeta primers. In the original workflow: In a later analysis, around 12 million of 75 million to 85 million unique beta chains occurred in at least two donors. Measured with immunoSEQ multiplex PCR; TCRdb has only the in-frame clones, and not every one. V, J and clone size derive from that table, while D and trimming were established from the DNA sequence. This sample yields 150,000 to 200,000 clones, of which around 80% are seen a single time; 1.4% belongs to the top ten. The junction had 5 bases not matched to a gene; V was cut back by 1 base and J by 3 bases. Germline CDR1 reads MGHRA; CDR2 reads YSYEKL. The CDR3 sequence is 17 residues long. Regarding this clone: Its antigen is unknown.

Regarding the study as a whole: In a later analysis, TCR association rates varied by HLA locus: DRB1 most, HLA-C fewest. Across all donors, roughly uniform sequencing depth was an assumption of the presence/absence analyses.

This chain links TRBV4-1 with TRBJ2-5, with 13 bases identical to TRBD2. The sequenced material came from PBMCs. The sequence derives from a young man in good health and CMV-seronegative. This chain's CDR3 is CASSQVRGLAGEETQYF. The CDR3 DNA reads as TGCGCCAGCAGCCAAGTCCGCGGACTAGCGGGAGAAGAGACCCAGTACTTC.